This T cell receptor (beta chain) stems from a study of CD8+ T cells in alopecia areata. The CDR3 is 13 amino acids. Per the germline V gene, CDR1 is SGHDN and CDR2 is FVKESK. Between the trimmed V and J ends, which lost 1 base and 1 base, there was a span of 4 bases. The treatment here: oral pan-JAK inhibitor, 5-10 mg twice daily. Extracted RNA was reverse transcribed into cDNA, the sequencing template. Method: immunoSEQ multiplex PCR; TCRdb's copy keeps in-frame clones and lacks some. The sample includes 180,000 or so clones, approximately 51% of them seen just once. The sequences come from CD8+ T cells sorted from blood, collected at approximately week 51, from a patient treated with tofacitinib. This clonotype was obtained from a human donor with alopecia areata. V usage is TRBV14 and J usage is TRBJ2-5; no reliable D call. CDR3 in amino acids: CASSQVVQETQYF. The CDR3 DNA reads TGTGCCAGCAGCCAAGTGGTCCAAGAGACCCAGTACTTC.